The entry that follows covers one TCR beta chain sequence. The antigen is undetermined. The sample comes from a study of T cell responses to AZD1222 COVID-19 vaccine. Study-level findings and limits: Donors were chiefly white British, with a greater number of females, and clonal diversity was perhaps underestimated.

From germline, CDR1 is MRHNA and CDR2 SNTAGT. V dropped 7 bases and J dropped 2; count of bases not matched to a gene: 7. This CDR3 region has 14 residues. Profiled with immunoSEQ multiplex PCR; TCRdb holds only in-frame clones, not every one. The data contain fewer than 150,000 clones, under 95% of them seen just once; the ten biggest clones take up 5%. The genes are TRBV6-4 and TRBJ2-7; 8 bases are shared with TRBD1. This receptor was obtained from an adult who received the AZD1222 COVID-19 vaccine. The material was peripheral blood, obtained 28 days after the second AZD1222 dose. CDR3 region: CASTRDRITYEQYF. CDR3 DNA: TGTGCCAGCACTCGGGACAGGATAACCTACGAGCAGTACTTC.